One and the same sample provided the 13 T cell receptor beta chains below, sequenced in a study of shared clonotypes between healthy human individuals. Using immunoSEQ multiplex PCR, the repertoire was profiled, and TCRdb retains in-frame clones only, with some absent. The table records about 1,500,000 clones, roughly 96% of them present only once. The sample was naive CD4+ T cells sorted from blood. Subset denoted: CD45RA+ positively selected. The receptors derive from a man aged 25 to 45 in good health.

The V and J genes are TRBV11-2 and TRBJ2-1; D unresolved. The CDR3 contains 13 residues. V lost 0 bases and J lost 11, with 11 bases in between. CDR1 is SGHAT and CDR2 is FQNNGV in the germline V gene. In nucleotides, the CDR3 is TGTGCCAGCAGCTTAGATACAGATCTTAAGCAGTTCTTC. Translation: CASSLDTDLKQFF.

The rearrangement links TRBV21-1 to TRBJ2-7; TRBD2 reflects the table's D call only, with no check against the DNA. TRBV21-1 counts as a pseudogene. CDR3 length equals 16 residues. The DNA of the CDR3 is TGTGCCAGCAGCAAAGTGCCCACTAGCGGGCGACTGGAGCAGTACTTC. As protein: CASSKVPTSGRLEQYF.

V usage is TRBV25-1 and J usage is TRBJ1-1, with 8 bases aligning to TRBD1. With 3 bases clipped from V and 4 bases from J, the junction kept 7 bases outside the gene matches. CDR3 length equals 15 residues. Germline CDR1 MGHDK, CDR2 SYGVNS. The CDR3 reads CASSDHNRGGTEAFF. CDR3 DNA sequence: TGTGCCAGCAGTGACCACAACAGGGGGGGCACTGAAGCTTTCTTT.

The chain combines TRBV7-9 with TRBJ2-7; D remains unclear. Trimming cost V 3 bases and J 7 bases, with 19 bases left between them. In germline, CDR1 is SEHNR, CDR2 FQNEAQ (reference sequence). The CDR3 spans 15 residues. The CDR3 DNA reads TGTGCCAGCAGCTTCGAAGGAACCCTCCTGAATGAGCAGTACTTC. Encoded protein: CASSFEGTLLNEQYF.

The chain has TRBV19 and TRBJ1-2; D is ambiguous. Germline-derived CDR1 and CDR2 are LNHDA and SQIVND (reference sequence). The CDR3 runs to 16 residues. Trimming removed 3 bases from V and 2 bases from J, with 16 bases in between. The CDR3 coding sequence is TGTGCCAGTAGTATTATTTGGGATGTGAGGAACTATGGCTACACCTTC. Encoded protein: CASSIIWDVRNYGYTF.

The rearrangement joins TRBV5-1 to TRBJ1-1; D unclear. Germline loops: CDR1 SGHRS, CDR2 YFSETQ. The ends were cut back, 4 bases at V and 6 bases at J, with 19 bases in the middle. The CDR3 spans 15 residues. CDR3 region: CASSNRATSSPEAFF. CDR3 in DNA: TGCGCCAGCAGCAACCGGGCAACCTCTAGCCCTGAAGCTTTCTTT.

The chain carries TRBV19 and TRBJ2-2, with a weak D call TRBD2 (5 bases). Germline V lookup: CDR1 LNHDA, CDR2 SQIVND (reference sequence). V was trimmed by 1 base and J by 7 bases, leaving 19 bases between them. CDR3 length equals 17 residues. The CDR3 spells CASSIGTGSPTGGELFF. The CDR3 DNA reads TGTGCCAGTAGTATAGGAACGGGGAGCCCTACGGGCGGGGAGCTGTTTTTT. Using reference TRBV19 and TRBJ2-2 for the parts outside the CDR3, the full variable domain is DGGITQSPKYLFRKEGQNVTLSCEQNLNHDAMYWYRQDPGQGLRLIYYSQIVNDFQKGDIAEGYSVSREKKESFPLTVTSAQKNPTAFYLCASSIGTGSPTGGELFFGEGSRLTVL.

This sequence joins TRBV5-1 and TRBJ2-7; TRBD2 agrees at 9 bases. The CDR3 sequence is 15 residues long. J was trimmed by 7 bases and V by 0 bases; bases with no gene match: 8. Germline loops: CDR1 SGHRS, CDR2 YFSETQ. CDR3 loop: CASSLEGLAGFEQYF. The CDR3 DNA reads TGCGCCAGCAGCTTGGAGGGGCTAGCGGGATTTGAGCAGTACTTC. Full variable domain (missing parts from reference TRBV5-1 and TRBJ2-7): KAGVTQTPRYLIKTRGQQVTLSCSPISGHRSVSWYQQTPGQGLQFLFEYFSETQRNKGNFPGRFSGRQFSNSRSEMNVSTLELGDSALYLCASSLEGLAGFEQYFGPGTRLTVT.

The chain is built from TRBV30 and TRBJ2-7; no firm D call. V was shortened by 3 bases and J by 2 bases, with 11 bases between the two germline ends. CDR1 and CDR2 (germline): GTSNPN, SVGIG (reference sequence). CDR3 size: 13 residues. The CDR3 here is CAWRATATYEQYF. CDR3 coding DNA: TGTGCCTGGAGGGCAACCGCCACCTACGAGCAGTACTTC.

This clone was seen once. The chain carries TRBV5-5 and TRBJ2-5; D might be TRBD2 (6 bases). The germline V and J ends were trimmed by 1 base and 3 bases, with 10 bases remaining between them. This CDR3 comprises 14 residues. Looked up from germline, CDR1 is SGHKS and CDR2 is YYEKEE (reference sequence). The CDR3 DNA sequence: TGTGCCAGCAGCTTGCGAATAGCGGAAGAGACCCAGTACTTC. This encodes CASSLRIAEETQYF.

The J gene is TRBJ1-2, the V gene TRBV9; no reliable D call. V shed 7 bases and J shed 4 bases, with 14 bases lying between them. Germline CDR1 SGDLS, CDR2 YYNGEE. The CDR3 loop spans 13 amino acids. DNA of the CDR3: TGTGCCAGCTCCTCGTCGGGCGGCTATGGCTACACCTTC. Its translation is CASSSSGGYGYTF.

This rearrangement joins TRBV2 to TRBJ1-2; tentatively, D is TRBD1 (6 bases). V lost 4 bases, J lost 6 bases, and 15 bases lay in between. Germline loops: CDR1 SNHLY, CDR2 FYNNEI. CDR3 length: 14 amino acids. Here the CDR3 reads CASSAIRGADGYTF. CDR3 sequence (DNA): TGTGCCAGCAGTGCTATTCGGGGGGCTGATGGCTACACCTTC.

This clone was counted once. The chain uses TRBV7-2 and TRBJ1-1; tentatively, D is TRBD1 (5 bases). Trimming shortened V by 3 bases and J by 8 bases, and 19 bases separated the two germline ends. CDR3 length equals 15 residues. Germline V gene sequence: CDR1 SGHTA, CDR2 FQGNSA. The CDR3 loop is CASSFRDPPFKEAFF. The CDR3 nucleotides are TGTGCCAGCAGCTTTCGGGACCCTCCGTTCAAGGAAGCTTTCTTT.